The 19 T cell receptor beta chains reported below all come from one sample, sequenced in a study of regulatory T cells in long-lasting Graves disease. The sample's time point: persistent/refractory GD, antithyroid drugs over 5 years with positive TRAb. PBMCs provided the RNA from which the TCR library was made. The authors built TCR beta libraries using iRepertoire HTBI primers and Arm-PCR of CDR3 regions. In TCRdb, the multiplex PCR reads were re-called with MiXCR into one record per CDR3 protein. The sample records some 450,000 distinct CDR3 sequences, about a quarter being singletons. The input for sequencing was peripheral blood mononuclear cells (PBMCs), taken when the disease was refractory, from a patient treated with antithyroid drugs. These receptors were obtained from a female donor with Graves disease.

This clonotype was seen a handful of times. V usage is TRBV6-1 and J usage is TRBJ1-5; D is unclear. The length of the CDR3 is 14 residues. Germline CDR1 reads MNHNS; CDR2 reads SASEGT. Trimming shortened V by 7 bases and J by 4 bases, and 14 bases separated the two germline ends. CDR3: CASTFGNTNQPQHF. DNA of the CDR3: TGTGCCAGCACCTTCGGCAACACGAATCAGCCCCAGCATTTT.

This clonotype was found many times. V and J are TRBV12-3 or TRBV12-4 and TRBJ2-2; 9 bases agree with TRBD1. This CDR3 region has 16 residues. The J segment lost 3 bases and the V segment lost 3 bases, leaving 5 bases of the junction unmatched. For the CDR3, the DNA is TGTGCCAGCAGTTTGGGGGACAGGGCTGACACCGGGGAGCTGTTTTTT. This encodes CASSLGDRADTGELFF.

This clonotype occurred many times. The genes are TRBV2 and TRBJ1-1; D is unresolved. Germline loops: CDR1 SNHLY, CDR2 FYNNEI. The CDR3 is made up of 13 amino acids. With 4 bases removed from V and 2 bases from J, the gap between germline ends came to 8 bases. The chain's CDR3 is CASSVAINTEAFF. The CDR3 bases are TGTGCCAGCAGTGTCGCGATAAACACTGAAGCTTTCTTT.

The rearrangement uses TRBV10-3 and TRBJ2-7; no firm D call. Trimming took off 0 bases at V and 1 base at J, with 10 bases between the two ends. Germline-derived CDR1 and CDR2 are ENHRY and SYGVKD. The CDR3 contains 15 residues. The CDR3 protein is CAISESLIRSYEQYF. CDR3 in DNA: TGTGCCATCAGTGAGTCTTTAATCCGGTCCTACGAGCAGTACTTC.

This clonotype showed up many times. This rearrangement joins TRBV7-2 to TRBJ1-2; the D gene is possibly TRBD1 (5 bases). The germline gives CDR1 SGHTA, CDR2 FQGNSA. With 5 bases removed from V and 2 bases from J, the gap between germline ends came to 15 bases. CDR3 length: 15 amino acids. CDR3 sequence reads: CASSRMAGINYGYTF. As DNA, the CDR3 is TGTGCCAGCAGCCGGATGGCAGGGATAAACTATGGCTACACCTTC.

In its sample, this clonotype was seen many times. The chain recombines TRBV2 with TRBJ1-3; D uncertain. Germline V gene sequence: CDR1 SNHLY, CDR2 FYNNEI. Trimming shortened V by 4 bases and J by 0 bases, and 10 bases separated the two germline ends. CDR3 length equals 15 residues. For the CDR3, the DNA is TGTGCCAGCAGTGTTGCACAAAGCTCTGGAAACACCATATATTTT. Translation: CASSVAQSSGNTIYF.

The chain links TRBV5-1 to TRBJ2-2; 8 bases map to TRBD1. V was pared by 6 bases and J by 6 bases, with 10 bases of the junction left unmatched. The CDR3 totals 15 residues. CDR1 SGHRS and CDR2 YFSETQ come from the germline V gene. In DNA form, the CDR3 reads TGCGCCAGCAAGACGGACAGGGTCTCGGCCGGGGAGCTGTTTTTT. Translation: CASKTDRVSAGELFF.

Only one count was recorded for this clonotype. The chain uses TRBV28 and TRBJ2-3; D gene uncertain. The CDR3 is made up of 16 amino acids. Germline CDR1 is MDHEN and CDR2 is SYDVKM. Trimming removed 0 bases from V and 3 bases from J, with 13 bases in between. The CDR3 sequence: CASSLWPQRGTDTQYF. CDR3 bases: TGTGCCAGCAGTTTATGGCCCCAGCGCGGAACAGATACGCAGTATTTT.

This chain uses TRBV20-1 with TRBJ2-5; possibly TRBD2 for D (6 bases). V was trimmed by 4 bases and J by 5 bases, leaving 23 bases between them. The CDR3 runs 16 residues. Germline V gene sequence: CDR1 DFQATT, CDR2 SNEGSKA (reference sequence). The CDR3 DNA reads TGCAGTGCTACCCCGTCCCGGGACTCGCTGCGCGAGACCCAGTACTTC. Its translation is CSATPSRDSLRETQYF.

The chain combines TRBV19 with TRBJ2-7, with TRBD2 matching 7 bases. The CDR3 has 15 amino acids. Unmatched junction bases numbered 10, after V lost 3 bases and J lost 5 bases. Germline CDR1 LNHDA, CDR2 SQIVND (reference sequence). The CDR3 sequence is CASSIRRGRLDEQYF. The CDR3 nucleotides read TGTGCCAGTAGTATCCGTCGCGGGAGATTGGACGAGCAGTACTTC. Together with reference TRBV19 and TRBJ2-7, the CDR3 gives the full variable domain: DGGITQSPKYLFRKEGQNVTLSCEQNLNHDAMYWYRQDPGQGLRLIYYSQIVNDFQKGDIAEGYSVSREKKESFPLTVTSAQKNPTAFYLCASSIRRGRLDEQYFGPGTRLTVT.

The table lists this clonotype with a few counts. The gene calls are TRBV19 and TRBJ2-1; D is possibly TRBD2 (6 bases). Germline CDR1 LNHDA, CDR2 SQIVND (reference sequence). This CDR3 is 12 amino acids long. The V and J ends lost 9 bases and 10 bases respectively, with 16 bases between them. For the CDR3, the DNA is TGTGCCAGCGGGACGGGGGTTCTCGAGCAGTTCTTC. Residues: CASGTGVLEQFF.

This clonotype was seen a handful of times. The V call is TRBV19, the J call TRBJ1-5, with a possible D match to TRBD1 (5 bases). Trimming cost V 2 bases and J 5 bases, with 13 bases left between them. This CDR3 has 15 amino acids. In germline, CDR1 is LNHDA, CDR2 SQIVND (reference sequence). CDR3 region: CASSISWGIDQPQHF. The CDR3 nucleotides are TGTGCCAGTAGTATATCTTGGGGGATCGATCAGCCCCAGCATTTT.

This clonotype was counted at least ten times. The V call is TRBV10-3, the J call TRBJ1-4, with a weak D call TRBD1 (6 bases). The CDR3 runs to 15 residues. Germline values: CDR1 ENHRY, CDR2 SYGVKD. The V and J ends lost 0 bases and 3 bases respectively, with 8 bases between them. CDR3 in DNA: TGTGCCATCAGTGAGTCGGGGGGCCCTAATGAAAAACTGTTTTTT. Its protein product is CAISESGGPNEKLFF.

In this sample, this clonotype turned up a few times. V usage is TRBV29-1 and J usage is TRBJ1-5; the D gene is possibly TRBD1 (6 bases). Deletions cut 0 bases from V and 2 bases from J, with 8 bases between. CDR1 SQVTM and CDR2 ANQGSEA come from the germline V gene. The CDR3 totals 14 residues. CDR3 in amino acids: CSVEEAGGNQPQHF. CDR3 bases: TGCAGCGTTGAAGAGGCAGGGGGCAATCAGCCCCAGCATTTT.

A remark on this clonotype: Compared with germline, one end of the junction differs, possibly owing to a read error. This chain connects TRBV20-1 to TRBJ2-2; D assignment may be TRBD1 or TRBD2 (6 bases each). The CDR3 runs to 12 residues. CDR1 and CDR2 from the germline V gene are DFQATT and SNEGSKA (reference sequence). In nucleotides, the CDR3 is TGCAGTGTCAGAGGCGGGAAGGGGGAGCTGTTCTTT. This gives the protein CSVRGGKGELFF.

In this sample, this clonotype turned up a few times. DNA for the CDR3: TGTGCCAGTAGCATAACAGGGTCTGGCTACACCTTC. Its translation is CASSITGSGYTF. The J gene is TRBJ1-2, the V gene TRBV19; a possible D gene is TRBD1 (6 bases). This CDR3 is built from 12 residues. Germline lookup yields CDR1 LNHDA and CDR2 SQIVND (reference sequence). Trimming left V 6 bases short and J 7 bases short, with 12 bases between.

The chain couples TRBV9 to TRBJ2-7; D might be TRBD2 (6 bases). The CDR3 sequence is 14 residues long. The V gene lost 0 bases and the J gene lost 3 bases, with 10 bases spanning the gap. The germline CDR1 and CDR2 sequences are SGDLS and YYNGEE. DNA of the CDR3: TGTGCCAGCAGCGTAGCGGGAGCAGGCTACGAGCAGTACTTC. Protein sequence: CASSVAGAGYEQYF.

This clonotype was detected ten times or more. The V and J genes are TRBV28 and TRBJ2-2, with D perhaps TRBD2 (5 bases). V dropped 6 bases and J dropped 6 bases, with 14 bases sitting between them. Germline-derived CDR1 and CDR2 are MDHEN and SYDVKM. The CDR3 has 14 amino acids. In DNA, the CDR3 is TGTGCCAGCAGCCTAACTAGTTACCCCGGGGAGCTGTTTTTT. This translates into CASSLTSYPGELFF.

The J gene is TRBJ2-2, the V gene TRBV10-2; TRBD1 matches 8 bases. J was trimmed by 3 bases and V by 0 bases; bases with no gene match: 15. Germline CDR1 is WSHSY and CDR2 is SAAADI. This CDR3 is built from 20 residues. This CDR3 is CASSESQGAVRLGDTGELFF. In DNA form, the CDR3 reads TGCGCCAGCAGTGAGTCCCAGGGGGCAGTAAGGCTAGGAGACACCGGGGAGCTGTTTTTT.